The source of this TCR beta chain is a study of cytomegalovirus exposure and HLA in healthy donors. Study findings and constraints: Reportedly, diagnosis of cytomegalovirus status by the classifier showed high specificity and sensitivity. TCR beta sequences reportedly predicted the HLA-A and HLA-B alleles of most subjects accurately. A later analysis reportedly found fewer N-insertions in an Asian-associated ancestry cluster than the approximately 670-donor mean. In a later analysis, across HLA loci, associated TCR counts were highest for DRB1, lowest for HLA-C.

Regarding this clone: The antigen remains undetermined.

V was shortened by 4 bases and J by 4 bases, with 8 bases between the two germline ends. Germline values: CDR1 SNHLY, CDR2 FYNNEI. The CDR3 sequence is 12 residues long. 13 Jbeta primers and 60 Vbeta primers were used for the PCR. Assay: immunoSEQ multiplex PCR; the TCRdb copy retains only in-frame clones and omits some. Of about 160,000 clones in the sample, around 68% are singletons; the top ten hold approximately 1.5%. The rearrangement links TRBV2 to TRBJ2-7, with unresolved D. This sequence was found in a man in his fifties or sixties in good health and CMV-seronegative. Sequencing was performed on PBMCs. CDR3 in DNA: TGTGCCAGCAGTGTCGATCAGTACGAGCAGTACTTC. This encodes CASSVDQYEQYF. The entire variable domain, with the rest obtained from reference TRBV2 and TRBJ2-7, is as follows: EPEVTQTPSHQVTQMGQEVILRCVPISNHLYFYWYRQILGQKVEFLVSFYNNEISEKSEIFDDQFSVERPDGSNFTLKIRSTKLEDSAMYFCASSVDQYEQYFGPGTRLTVT.